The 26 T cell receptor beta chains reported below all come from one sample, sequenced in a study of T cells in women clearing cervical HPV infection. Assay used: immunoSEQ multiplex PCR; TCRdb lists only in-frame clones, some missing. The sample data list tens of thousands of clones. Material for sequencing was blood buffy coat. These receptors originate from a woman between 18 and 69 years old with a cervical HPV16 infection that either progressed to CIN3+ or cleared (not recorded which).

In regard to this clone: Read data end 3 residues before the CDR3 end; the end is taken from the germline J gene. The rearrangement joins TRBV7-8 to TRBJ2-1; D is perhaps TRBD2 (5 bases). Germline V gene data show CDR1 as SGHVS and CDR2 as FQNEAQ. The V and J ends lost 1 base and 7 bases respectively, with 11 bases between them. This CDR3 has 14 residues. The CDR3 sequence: CASSLERGRNEQFF. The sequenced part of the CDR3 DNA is TGTGCCAGCAGCTTAGAGCGCGGGCGGAATGAG.

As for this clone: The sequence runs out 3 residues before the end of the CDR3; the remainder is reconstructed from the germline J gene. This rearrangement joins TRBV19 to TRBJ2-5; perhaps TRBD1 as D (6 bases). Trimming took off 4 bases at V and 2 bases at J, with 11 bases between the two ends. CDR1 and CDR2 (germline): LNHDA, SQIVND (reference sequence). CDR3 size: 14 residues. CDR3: CASSKGDKQETQYF. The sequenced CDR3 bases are TGTGCCAGTAGTAAAGGGGACAAACAAGAGACC.

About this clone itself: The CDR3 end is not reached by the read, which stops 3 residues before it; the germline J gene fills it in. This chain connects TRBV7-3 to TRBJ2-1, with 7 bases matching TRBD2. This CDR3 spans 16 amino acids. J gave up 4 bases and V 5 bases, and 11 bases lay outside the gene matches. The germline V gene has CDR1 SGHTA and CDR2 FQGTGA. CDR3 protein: CASSPGAGRIYNEQFF. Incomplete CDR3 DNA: TGTGCCAGCAGCCCTGGAGCGGGGCGTATTTACAATGAG.

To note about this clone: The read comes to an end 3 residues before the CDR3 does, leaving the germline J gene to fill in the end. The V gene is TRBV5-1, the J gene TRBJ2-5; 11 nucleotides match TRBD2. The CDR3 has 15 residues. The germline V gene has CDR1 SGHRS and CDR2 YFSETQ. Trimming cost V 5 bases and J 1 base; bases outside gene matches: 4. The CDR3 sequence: CASRGLAGGQETQYF. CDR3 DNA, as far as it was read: TGCGCCAGCAGGGGTCTAGCGGGGGGCCAAGAGACC.

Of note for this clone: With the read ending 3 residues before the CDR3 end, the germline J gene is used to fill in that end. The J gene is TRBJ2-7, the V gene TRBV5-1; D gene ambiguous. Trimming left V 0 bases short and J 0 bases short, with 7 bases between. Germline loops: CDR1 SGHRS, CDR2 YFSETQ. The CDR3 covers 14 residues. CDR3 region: CASSLDGSSYEQYF. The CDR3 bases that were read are TGCGCCAGCAGCTTGGACGGTAGCTCCTACGAG. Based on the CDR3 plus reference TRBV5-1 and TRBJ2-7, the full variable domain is KAGVTQTPRYLIKTRGQQVTLSCSPISGHRSVSWYQQTPGQGLQFLFEYFSETQRNKGNFPGRFSGRQFSNSRSEMNVSTLELGDSALYLCASSLDGSSYEQYFGPGTRLTVT.

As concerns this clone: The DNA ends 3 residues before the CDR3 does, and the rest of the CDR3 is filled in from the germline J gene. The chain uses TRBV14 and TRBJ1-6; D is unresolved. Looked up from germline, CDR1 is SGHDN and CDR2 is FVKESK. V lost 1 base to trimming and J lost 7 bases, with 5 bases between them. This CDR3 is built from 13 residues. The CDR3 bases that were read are TGTGCCAGCAGCCAAGCCCTCAATTCACCC. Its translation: CASSQALNSP. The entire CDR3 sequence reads CASSQALNSPLHF.

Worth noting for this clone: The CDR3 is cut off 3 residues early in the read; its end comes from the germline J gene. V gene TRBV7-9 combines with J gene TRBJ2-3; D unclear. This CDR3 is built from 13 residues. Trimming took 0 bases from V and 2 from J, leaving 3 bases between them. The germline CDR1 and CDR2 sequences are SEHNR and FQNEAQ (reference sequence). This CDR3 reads CASSLASTDTQYF. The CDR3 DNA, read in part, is TGTGCCAGCAGCTTAGCCTCCACAGATACG.

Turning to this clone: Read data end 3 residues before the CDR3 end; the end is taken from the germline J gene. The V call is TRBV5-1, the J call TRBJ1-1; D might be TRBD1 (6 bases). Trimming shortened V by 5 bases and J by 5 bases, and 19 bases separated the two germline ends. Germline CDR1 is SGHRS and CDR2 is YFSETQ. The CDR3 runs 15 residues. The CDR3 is CASRYSTGRSTEAFF. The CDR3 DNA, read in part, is TGCGCCAGCAGGTACTCCACAGGGAGGAGTACTGAA. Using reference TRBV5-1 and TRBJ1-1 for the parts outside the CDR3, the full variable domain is KAGVTQTPRYLIKTRGQQVTLSCSPISGHRSVSWYQQTPGQGLQFLFEYFSETQRNKGNFPGRFSGRQFSNSRSEMNVSTLELGDSALYLCASRYSTGRSTEAFFGQGTRLTVV.

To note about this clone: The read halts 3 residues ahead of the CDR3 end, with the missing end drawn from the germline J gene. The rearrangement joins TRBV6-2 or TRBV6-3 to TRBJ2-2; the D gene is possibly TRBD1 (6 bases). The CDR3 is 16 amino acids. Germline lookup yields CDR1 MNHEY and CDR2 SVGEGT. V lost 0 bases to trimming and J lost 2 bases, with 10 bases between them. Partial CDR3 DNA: TGTGCCAGCAGTTACTCGAGGGACACTAACACCGGGGAG. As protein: CASSYSRDTNTGE. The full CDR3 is CASSYSRDTNTGELFF.

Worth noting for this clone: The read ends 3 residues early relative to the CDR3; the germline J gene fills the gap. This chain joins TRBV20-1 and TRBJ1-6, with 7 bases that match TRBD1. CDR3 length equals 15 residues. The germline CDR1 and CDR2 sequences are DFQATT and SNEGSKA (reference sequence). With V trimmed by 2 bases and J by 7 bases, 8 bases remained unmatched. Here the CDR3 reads CSARRGETGNSPLHF. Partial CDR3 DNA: TGCAGTGCTAGAAGAGGTGAGACAGGGAATTCACCC.

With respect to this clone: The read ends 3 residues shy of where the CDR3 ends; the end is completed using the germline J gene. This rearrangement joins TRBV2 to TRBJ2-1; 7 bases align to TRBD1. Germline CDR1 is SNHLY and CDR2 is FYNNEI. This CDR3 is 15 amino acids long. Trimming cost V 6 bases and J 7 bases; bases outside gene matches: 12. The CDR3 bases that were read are TGTGCCAGCAGATCAGGAAGGGGGCAGCGGAATGAG. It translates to CASRSGRGQRNE. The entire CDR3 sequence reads CASRSGRGQRNEQFF.

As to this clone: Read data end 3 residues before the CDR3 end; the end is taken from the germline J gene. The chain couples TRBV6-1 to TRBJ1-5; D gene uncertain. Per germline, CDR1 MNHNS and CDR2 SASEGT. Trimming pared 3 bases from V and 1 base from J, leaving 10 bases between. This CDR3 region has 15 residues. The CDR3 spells CASSEALSSNQPQHF. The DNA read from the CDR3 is TGTGCCAGCAGTGAGGCCCTGTCAAGCAATCAGCCC.

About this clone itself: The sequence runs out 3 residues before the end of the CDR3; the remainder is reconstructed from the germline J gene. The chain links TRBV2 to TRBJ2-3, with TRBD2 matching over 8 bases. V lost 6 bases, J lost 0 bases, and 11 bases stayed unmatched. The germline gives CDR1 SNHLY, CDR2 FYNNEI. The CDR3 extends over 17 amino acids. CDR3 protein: CASRLAGGWVSTDTQYF. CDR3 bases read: TGTGCCAGCAGACTTGCGGGGGGCTGGGTAAGCACAGATACG.

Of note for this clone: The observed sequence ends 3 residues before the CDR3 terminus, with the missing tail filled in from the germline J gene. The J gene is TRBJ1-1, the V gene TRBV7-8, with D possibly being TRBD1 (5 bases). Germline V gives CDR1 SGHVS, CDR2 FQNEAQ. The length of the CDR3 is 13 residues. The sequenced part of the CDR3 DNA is TGTGCCAGCAGCTCCGTCACAGGTCGAGAA. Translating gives CASSSVTGRE. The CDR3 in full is CASSSVTGREAFF.

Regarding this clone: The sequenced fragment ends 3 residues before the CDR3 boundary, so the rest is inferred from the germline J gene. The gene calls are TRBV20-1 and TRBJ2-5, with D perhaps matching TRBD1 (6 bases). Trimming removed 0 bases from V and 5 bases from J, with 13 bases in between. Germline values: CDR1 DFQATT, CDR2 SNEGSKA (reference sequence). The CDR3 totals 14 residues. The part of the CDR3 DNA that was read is TGCAGTGCTAGAGATAAGGGGGTTTCGGAGACC. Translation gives CSARDKGVSET. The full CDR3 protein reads CSARDKGVSETQYF.

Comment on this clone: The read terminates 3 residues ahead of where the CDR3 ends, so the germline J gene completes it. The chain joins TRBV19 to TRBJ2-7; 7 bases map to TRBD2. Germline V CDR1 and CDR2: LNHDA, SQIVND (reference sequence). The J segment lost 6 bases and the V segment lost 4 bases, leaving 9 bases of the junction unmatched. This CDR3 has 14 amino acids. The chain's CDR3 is CASSTLLSSGEQYF. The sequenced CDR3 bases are TGTGCCAGTAGTACCCTCCTTTCTAGCGGCGAG.

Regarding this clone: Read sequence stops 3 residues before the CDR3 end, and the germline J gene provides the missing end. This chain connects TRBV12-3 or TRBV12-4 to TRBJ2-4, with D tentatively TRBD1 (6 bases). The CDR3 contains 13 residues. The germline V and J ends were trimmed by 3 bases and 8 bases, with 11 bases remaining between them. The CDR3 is CASSLQGSDIQYF. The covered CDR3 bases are TGTGCCAGCAGTTTGCAGGGGAGCGACATT.

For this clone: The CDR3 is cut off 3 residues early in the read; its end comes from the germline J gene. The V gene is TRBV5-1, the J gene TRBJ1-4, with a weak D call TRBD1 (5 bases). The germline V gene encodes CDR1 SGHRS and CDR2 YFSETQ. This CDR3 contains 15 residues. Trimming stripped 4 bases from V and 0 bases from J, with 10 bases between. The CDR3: CASSPQGSTNEKLFF. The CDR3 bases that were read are TGCGCCAGCAGCCCCCAGGGATCAACTAATGAAAAA.

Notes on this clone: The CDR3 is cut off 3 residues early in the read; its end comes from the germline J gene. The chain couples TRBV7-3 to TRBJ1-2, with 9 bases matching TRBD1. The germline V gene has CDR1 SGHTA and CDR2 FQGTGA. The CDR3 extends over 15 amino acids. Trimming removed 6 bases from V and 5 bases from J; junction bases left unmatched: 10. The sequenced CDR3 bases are TGTGCCAGCAGTCCACAGGGGGCGGCGAGGTATGGC. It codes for CASSPQGAARYG. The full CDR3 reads CASSPQGAARYGYTF.

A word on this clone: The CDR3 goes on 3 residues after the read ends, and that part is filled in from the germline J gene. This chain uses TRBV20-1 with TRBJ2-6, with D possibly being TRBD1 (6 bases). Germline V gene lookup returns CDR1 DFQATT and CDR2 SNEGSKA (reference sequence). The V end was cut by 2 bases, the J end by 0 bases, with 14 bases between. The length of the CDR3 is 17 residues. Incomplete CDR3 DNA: TGCAGTGCTAGAACCCACAGGGCGAGCTCTGGGGCCAACGTC. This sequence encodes CSARTHRASSGANV. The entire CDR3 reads CSARTHRASSGANVLTF.

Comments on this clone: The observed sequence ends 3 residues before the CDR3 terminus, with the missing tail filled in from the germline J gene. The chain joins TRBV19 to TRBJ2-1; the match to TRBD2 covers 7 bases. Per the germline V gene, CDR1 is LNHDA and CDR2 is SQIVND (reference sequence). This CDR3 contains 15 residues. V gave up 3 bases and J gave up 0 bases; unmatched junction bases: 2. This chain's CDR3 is CASSIGGGSYNEQFF. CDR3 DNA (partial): TGTGCCAGTAGTATCGGCGGGGGCTCCTACAATGAG.

The CDR3 DNA, read in part, is TGTGCCAGTAGTCCACGACAGGGGTCGGGGACC. Protein sequence: CASSPRQGSGT. The entire CDR3 protein is CASSPRQGSGTQYF. The V call is TRBV19, the J call TRBJ2-5; 8 nucleotides match TRBD1. The sequenced fragment ends 3 residues before the CDR3 boundary, so the rest is inferred from the germline J gene. V gave up 5 bases and J gave up 7 bases; unmatched junction bases: 9. CDR1 and CDR2 from the germline V gene are LNHDA and SQIVND (reference sequence). There are 14 residues in the CDR3. Full variable domain (rest looked up from reference TRBV19 and TRBJ2-5): DGGITQSPKYLFRKEGQNVTLSCEQNLNHDAMYWYRQDPGQGLRLIYYSQIVNDFQKGDIAEGYSVSREKKESFPLTVTSAQKNPTAFYLCASSPRQGSGTQYFGPGTRLLVL.

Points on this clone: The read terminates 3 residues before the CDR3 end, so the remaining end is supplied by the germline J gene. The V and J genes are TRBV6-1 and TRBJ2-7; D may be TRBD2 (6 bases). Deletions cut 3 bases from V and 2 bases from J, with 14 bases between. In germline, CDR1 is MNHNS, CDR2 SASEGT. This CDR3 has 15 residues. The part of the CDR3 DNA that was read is TGTGCCAGCAGTGAGCGGCAGGGAGGCCCCTACGAG. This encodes CASSERQGGPYE. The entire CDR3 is CASSERQGGPYEQYF.

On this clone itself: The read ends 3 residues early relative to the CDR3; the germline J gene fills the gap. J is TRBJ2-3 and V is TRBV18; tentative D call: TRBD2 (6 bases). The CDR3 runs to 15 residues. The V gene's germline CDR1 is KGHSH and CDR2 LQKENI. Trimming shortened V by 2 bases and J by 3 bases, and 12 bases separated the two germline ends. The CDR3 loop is CASSPAPAGTDTQYF. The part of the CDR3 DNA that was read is TGTGCCAGCTCACCAGCGCCGGCGGGAACAGATACG.

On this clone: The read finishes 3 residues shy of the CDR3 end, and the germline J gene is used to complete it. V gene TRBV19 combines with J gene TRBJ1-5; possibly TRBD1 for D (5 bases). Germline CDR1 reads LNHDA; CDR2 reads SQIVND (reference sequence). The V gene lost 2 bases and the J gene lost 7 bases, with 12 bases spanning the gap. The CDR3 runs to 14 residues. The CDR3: CASSIPPEGQPQHF. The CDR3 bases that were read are TGTGCCAGTAGTATACCGCCGGAGGGGCAGCCC.

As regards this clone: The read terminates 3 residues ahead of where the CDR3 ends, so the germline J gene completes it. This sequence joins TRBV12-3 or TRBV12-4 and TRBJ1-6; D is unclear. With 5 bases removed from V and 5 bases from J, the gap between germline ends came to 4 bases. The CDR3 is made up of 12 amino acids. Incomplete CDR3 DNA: TGTGCCAGCAGTCATGATAATTCACCC. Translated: CASSHDNSP. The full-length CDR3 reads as CASSHDNSPLHF.